The 26 T cell receptor beta chains below were found in one sample sequenced in a study of blood T cell repertoires in COVID-19. Clones were sequenced by immunoSEQ multiplex PCR, and TCRdb holds only the in-frame ones, with some missing. The data contain around 150,000 clones, under 85% of them seen just once; the ten biggest clones take up approximately 5.8%. The specimen was peripheral blood. The receptors were sampled from a human donor in a cohort sampled during active COVID-19.

The genes are TRBV4-1 and TRBJ2-5; D ambiguous. Germline assignment: CDR1 MGHRA and CDR2 YSYEKL. The CDR3 consists of 15 residues. The germline V and J ends were trimmed by 0 bases and 5 bases, with 13 bases remaining between them. As DNA, the CDR3 is TGCGCCAGCAGCCAAGATTCGGGTCTCCGGGAGACCCAGTACTTC. Its translation: CASSQDSGLRETQYF.

This clone has just one count. The chain uses TRBV28 and TRBJ2-7; unclear D gene. V lost 5 bases, J lost 3 bases, and 17 bases lay in between. Germline V CDR1 and CDR2: MDHEN, SYDVKM. The CDR3 length is 15 residues. The CDR3 protein is CASSLPQYPGYEQYF. The CDR3 DNA reads TGTGCCAGCAGTCTACCCCAATACCCGGGCTACGAGCAGTACTTC. Combining the CDR3 with reference TRBV28 and TRBJ2-7 gives the whole variable domain DVKVTQSSRYLVKRTGEKVFLECVQDMDHENMFWYRQDPGLGLRLIYFSYDVKMKEKGDIPEGYSVSREKKERFSLILESASTNQTSMYLCASSLPQYPGYEQYFGPGTRLTVT.

The chain has TRBV13 and TRBJ2-1; TRBD1 aligns across 7 bases. With 5 bases clipped from V and 8 bases from J, the junction kept 15 bases outside the gene matches. The CDR3 totals 16 residues. The germline V gene has CDR1 PRHDT and CDR2 FYEKMQ (reference sequence). CDR3 nucleotide sequence: TGTGCCAGCAGCCCGAAACAGGGGAAGGCCCTCCATGAGCAGTTCTTC. It yields the protein CASSPKQGKALHEQFF.

The genes are TRBV28 and TRBJ1-5; the D gene is possibly TRBD1 (5 bases). Germline-derived CDR1 and CDR2 are MDHEN and SYDVKM. V dropped 5 bases and J dropped 1 base, with 12 bases sitting between them. This CDR3 is 15 amino acids long. The CDR3 DNA reads TGTGCCAGCAGTCGGACACAAGTAAGCAATCAGCCCCAGCATTTT. Translation gives CASSRTQVSNQPQHF.

A few counts support this clone. The rearrangement links TRBV4-3 to TRBJ2-7; 12 nucleotides agree with TRBD2. V dropped 1 base and J dropped 3; count of bases not matched to a gene: 4. This CDR3 has 16 amino acids. CDR1 LGHNA and CDR2 YSLEER come from the germline V gene. The CDR3 reads CASSQGTSGDYYEQYF. CDR3 nucleotide sequence: TGCGCCAGCAGCCAAGGGACTAGCGGGGATTACTACGAGCAGTACTTC.

This chain joins TRBV7-3 and TRBJ2-3; D might be TRBD2 (5 bases). Germline V CDR1 and CDR2: SGHTA, FQGTGA. This CDR3 has 15 residues. Trimming took 2 bases from V and 2 from J, leaving 11 bases between them. In nucleotides, the CDR3 is TGTGCCAGCAGCTTATCGAGGGCACTCACAGATACGCAGTATTTT. This codes for CASSLSRALTDTQYF.

The chain uses TRBV6-5 and TRBJ1-3; TRBD1 might be the D (5 bases). The CDR3 consists of 15 residues. The ends were cut back, 5 bases at V and 0 bases at J, with 11 bases in the middle. Germline CDR1 MNHEY, CDR2 SVGAGI. CDR3 coding DNA: TGTGCCAGCAGTAATCAGGGCCCCTCTGGAAACACCATATATTTT. Translating it yields CASSNQGPSGNTIYF.

The chain couples TRBV19 to TRBJ1-5, with 7 bases aligning to TRBD1. The CDR3 consists of 14 residues. V lost 5 bases and J lost 2; bases outside the gene matches: 3. Germline CDR1 reads LNHDA; CDR2 reads SQIVND (reference sequence). DNA of the CDR3: TGTGCCAGTAGTGATACAGGGGGCAATCAGCCCCAGCATTTT. Its translation is CASSDTGGNQPQHF. Complete variable domain (other parts from reference TRBV19 and TRBJ1-5): DGGITQSPKYLFRKEGQNVTLSCEQNLNHDAMYWYRQDPGQGLRLIYYSQIVNDFQKGDIAEGYSVSREKKESFPLTVTSAQKNPTAFYLCASSDTGGNQPQHFGDGTRLSIL.

This chain uses TRBV2 with TRBJ1-1; D not resolved. The germline V gene encodes CDR1 SNHLY and CDR2 FYNNEI. The CDR3 consists of 14 residues. Trimming left V 4 bases short and J 1 base short, with 10 bases between. Written as DNA, the CDR3 is TGTGCCAGCAGTGGTACAAATGGGAACACTGAAGCTTTCTTT. This gives the protein CASSGTNGNTEAFF.

V and J are TRBV5-1 and TRBJ1-4; the match to TRBD1 covers 7 bases. V gave up 1 base and J gave up 7 bases; unmatched junction bases: 4. Looked up from germline, CDR1 is SGHRS and CDR2 is YFSETQ. This CDR3 has 14 residues. Here the CDR3 reads CASSLQGDSEKLFF. CDR3 sequence (DNA): TGCGCCAGCAGCTTGCAGGGGGACAGTGAAAAACTGTTTTTT. The whole variable domain, filled in from reference TRBV5-1 and TRBJ1-4, reads KAGVTQTPRYLIKTRGQQVTLSCSPISGHRSVSWYQQTPGQGLQFLFEYFSETQRNKGNFPGRFSGRQFSNSRSEMNVSTLELGDSALYLCASSLQGDSEKLFFGSGTQLSVL.

The genes are TRBV12-3 or TRBV12-4 and TRBJ2-7; a possible D gene is TRBD2 (5 bases). V was clipped by 2 bases and J by 5 bases, with 7 bases between them. The CDR3 sequence is 12 residues long. The CDR3 region is CASSLYGNEQYF. As DNA, the CDR3 is TGTGCCAGCAGTTTATACGGGAACGAGCAGTACTTC.

The chain links TRBV4-1 to TRBJ1-2; 8 bases line up with TRBD1. In germline, CDR1 is MGHRA, CDR2 YSYEKL. CDR3 length equals 15 residues. Germline trimming cut 1 base from V and 4 bases from J; bases unmatched to any gene: 5. CDR3 bases: TGCGCCAGCAGCCAAGGCCCAGGGGGCGGCTATGGCTACACCTTC. The encoded protein is CASSQGPGGGYGYTF.

This rearrangement joins TRBV12-3 or TRBV12-4 to TRBJ2-3, with 8 nucleotides matching TRBD2. This CDR3 comprises 13 residues. V trimming: 6 bases; J trimming: 4 bases; junction bases outside the gene matches: 3. The CDR3 reads CASSLGLADTQYF. The CDR3 bases are TGTGCCAGCAGCCTGGGACTAGCAGATACGCAGTATTTT.

The rearrangement links TRBV28 to TRBJ2-5; 7 bases align to TRBD1. The germline V gene has CDR1 MDHEN and CDR2 SYDVKM. Trimming at V came to 7 bases and at J to 5 bases, leaving 7 bases not matched to a gene. This CDR3 comprises 13 residues. In DNA, the CDR3 is TGTGCCAGCACCCTACAGGGGTTGGAGACCCAGTACTTC. It is translated as CASTLQGLETQYF.

V is TRBV6-5 and J is TRBJ1-4, with D possibly matching TRBD1 (5 bases). V was cut by 4 bases and J by 10 bases, with 13 bases left in between. Per the germline V gene, CDR1 is MNHEY and CDR2 is SVGAGI. The CDR3 spans 13 residues. This CDR3 reads CASSWGRAGKLFF. The CDR3 DNA reads as TGTGCCAGCAGTTGGGGGAGGGCGGGAAAACTGTTTTTT.

V usage is TRBV24-1 and J usage is TRBJ2-7; the D is unclear. Trimming stripped 2 bases from V and 0 bases from J, with 13 bases between. CDR1 is KGHDR and CDR2 is SFDVKD in the germline V gene. This CDR3 is 16 amino acids long. CDR3 coding DNA: TGTGCCACCAGTGATTCCTCTACCGGTGGCTCCTACGAGCAGTACTTC. Residues: CATSDSSTGGSYEQYF.

The CDR3 protein is CATSDETSGGVETQYF. The CDR3 DNA follows: TGTGCCACCAGTGATGAAACTAGCGGGGGGGTGGAGACCCAGTACTTC. J is TRBJ2-5 and V is TRBV24-1; 13 nucleotides agree with TRBD2. CDR1 and CDR2 (germline): KGHDR, SFDVKD. The CDR3 contains 16 residues. The trim removed 3 bases at V and 5 bases at J, leaving 5 bases unmatched.

The V gene is TRBV5-6, the J gene TRBJ2-5; 8 nucleotides match TRBD2. The germline V gene has CDR1 SGHDT and CDR2 YYEEEE. This CDR3 is 16 amino acids long. V shed 4 bases, J shed 2 bases, and the junction held 10 bases outside the gene matches. The CDR3 sequence: CASSPPDGGGQETQYF. The CDR3 DNA reads TGTGCCAGCAGCCCCCCGGACGGGGGGGGGCAAGAGACCCAGTACTTC.

The chain couples TRBV7-6 to TRBJ2-5; 9 nucleotides match TRBD1. Germline trimming cut 4 bases from V and 2 bases from J; bases unmatched to any gene: 5. The CDR3 has 15 residues. Germline loops: CDR1 SGHVS, CDR2 FNYEAQ. The CDR3 here is CASSSGQGRQETQYF. CDR3 DNA: TGTGCCAGCAGCTCAGGACAGGGGAGACAAGAGACCCAGTACTTC. Full variable domain (missing parts from reference TRBV7-6 and TRBJ2-5): GAGVSQSPRYKVTKRGQDVALRCDPISGHVSLYWYRQALGQGPEFLTYFNYEAQQDKSGLPNDRFSAERPEGSISTLTIQRTEQRDSAMYRCASSSGQGRQETQYFGPGTRLLVL.

There are a few counts of this clone. This rearrangement joins TRBV14 to TRBJ2-2; a possible D gene is TRBD2 (5 bases). V shed 4 bases and J shed 4 bases, with 13 bases lying between them. CDR3 length: 15 residues. The V gene's germline CDR1 is SGHDN and CDR2 FVKESK. The CDR3 loop is CASSPLFEGTGELFF. CDR3 coding DNA: TGTGCCAGCAGCCCACTTTTTGAGGGCACCGGGGAGCTGTTTTTT. The complete variable domain, with remaining parts taken from reference TRBV14 and TRBJ2-2, reads EAGVTQFPSHSVIEKGQTVTLRCDPISGHDNLYWYRRVMGKEIKFLLHFVKESKQDESGMPNNRFLAERTGGTYSTLKVQPAELEDSGVYFCASSPLFEGTGELFFGEGSRLTVL.

V and J are TRBV6-5 and TRBJ2-6; tentative D call: TRBD1 (6 bases). Germline lookup yields CDR1 MNHEY and CDR2 SVGAGI. This CDR3 region has 15 residues. Trimming shortened V by 6 bases and J by 1 base, and 10 bases separated the two germline ends. In nucleotides, the CDR3 is TGTGCCAGCAGACCCACAGGGTCTGGGGCCAACGTCCTGACTTTC. Its protein is CASRPTGSGANVLTF.

This chain links TRBV7-3 with TRBJ2-3, with 10 bases lining up with TRBD1. The CDR3 is made up of 16 amino acids. CDR1 SGHTA and CDR2 FQGTGA come from the germline V gene. V lost 5 bases, J lost 2 bases, and 7 bases stayed unmatched. The CDR3 spells CASSQDRGRPTDTQYF. Here the CDR3 DNA reads TGTGCCAGCAGCCAAGACAGGGGGCGACCCACAGATACGCAGTATTTT.

The V gene is TRBV7-8, the J gene TRBJ1-2, with TRBD1 as a possible D gene (6 bases). Germline V gene data show CDR1 as SGHVS and CDR2 as FQNEAQ. The CDR3 contains 13 residues. Trimming cost V 5 bases and J 8 bases, with 15 bases left between them. In nucleotides, the CDR3 is TGTGCCAGCAGCCGAAACCGGGACATGGGCTACACCTTC. It encodes CASSRNRDMGYTF.

The gene calls are TRBV29-1 and TRBJ2-3; possibly TRBD2 for D (6 bases). The CDR3 consists of 16 residues. Per the germline V gene, CDR1 is SQVTM and CDR2 is ANQGSEA. Trimming pared 5 bases from V and 5 bases from J, leaving 23 bases between. The CDR3 DNA sequence: TGCAGCGTTCCGCCGTACGGGGGTAGCCCTGAAGATACGCAGTATTTT. Residues: CSVPPYGGSPEDTQYF.

The rearrangement links TRBV11-2 to TRBJ1-2; D might be TRBD1 (6 bases). Trimming stripped 1 base from V and 4 bases from J, with 10 bases between. The CDR3 extends over 14 amino acids. The germline V gene encodes CDR1 SGHAT and CDR2 FQNNGV. The CDR3 DNA sequence: TGTGCCAGCAGCTTAGCAGGGGAGAGCTATGGCTACACCTTC. Encoded protein: CASSLAGESYGYTF.

CDR3 protein: CASSIAGYGTEAFF. The CDR3 bases are TGTGCCAGCAGTATCGCAGGGTACGGCACTGAAGCTTTCTTT. V is TRBV6-2 or TRBV6-3 and J is TRBJ1-1, with D possibly matching TRBD1 (5 bases). The CDR3 is 14 residues long. Germline V gives CDR1 MNHEY, CDR2 SVGEGT. The V end was cut by 5 bases, the J end by 4 bases, with 14 bases between.